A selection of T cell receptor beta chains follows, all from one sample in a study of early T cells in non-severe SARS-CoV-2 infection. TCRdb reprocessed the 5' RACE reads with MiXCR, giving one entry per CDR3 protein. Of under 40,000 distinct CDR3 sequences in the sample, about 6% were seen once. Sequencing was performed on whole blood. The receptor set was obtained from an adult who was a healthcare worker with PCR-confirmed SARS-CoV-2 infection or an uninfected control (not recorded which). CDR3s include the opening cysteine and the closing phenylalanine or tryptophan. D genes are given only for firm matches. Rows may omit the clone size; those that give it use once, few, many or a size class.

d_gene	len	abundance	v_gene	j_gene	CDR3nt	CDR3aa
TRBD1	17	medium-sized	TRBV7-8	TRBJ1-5	TGTGCCAGCAGCTTAGAGCCCCCGGACAGGGTGTGGGATCCCCAGCATTTT	CASSLEPPDRVWDPQHF
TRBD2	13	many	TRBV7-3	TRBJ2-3	TGTGCCAGCAGCTCCGGGGGGTTGGATACGCAGTATTTT	CASSSGGLDTQYF
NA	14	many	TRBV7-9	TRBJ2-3	TGTGCCAGCAGCCCCCCTCGGGGCGCAGATACGCAGTATTTT	CASSPPRGADTQYF
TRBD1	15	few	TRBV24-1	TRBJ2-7	TGTGCCACCAGTGAGTCCGGGACAGGCTCGGGGGAGCAGTACTTC	CATSESGTGSGEQYF
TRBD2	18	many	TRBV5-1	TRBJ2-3	TGCGCCAGCAGCCAGGGGACTAGCGGGATCTCAGGCGCAGATACGCAGTATTTT	CASSQGTSGISGADTQYF
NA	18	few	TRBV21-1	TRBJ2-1	TGTGTCAGCAGCAAACCCTCGACAGGGGGCGGGTCCTACAATGAGCAGTTCTTC	CVSSKPSTGGGSYNEQFF
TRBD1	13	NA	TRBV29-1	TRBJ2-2	TGCAGCGGAGGGACAGGGGGCTCCGGGGAGCTGTTTTTT	CSGGTGGSGELFF
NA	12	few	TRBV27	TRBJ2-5	TGTGCCAGCAGTTTGCTCGAGGAGACCCAGTACTTC	CASSLLEETQYF
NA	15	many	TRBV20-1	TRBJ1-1	TGCAGTGCTAGAGATAAAGGGCAACCGAACACTGAAGCTTTCTTT	CSARDKGQPNTEAFF
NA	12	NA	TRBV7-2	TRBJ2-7	TGTGCCAGCAGCTTGACTAGCTACGAGCAGTACTTC	CASSLTSYEQYF
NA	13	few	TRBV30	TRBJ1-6	TGTGCCTGGAGTTCCATAAGTAATTCACCCCTCCACTTT	CAWSSISNSPLHF
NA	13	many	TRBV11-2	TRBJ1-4	TGTGCCAGCATCAAAGGAGGGAATGAAAAACTGTTTTTT	CASIKGGNEKLFF
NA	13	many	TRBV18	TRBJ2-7	TGTGCCAGCTCACCAGGGGGTGGCGACGAGCAGTACTTC	CASSPGGGDEQYF
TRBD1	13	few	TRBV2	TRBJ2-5	TGTGCCAGCAGTGGACAGGGGGAAATGACCCAGTACTTC	CASSGQGEMTQYF
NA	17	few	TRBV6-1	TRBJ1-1	TGTGCCAGCAGTGTGACATATCCGGGACACTTGAACACTGAAGCTTTCTTT	CASSVTYPGHLNTEAFF
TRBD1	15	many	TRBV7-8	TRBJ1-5	TGTGCCAGCAGCCCCGGGGAGGGGGCGAGGCAGCCCCAGCATTTT	CASSPGEGARQPQHF
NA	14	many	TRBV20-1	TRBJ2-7	TGCAGTGCTAGGTTGGCGGGCAGGCCCTACGAGCAGTACTTC	CSARLAGRPYEQYF
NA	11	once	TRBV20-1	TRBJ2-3	TGCAGTGCTAACGGGGTAGATACGCAGTATTTT	CSANGVDTQYF
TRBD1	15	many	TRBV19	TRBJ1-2	TGTGCCAGTAGTACACCGGGACAGGGAACTCGTGGCTACACCTTC	CASSTPGQGTRGYTF
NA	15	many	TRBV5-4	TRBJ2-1	TGTGCCAGCAGCTTTGGGACGGGTCGAGCGGATGAGCAGTTCTTC	CASSFGTGRADEQFF
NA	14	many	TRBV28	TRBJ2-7	TGTGCCAGCAGTTCGGGCCGAACCTCCTACGAGCAGTACTTC	CASSSGRTSYEQYF
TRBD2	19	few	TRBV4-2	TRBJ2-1	TGTGCCAGCAGCCACCCAGGGACTAGCGGGAGAACTTGGTCGGGTGAGCAGTTCTTC	CASSHPGTSGRTWSGEQFF
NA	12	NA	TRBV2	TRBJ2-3	TGTGCCAGCAGTGAGACAGCAGATACGCAGTATTTT	CASSETADTQYF
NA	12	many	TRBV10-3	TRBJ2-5	TGTGCCATCCGGACAGACCAAGAGACCCAGTACTTC	CAIRTDQETQYF
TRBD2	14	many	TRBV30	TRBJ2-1	TGTGCCTGGAGAGGGCTAGCGGGAGGGTATGAGCAGTTCTTC	CAWRGLAGGYEQFF
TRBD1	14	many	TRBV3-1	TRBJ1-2	TGTGCCAGCAGCCTAGGACAGGGCGTGGGTGGCTACACCTTC	CASSLGQGVGGYTF
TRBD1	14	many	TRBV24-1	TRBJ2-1	TGTGCCACCAGTGCCCGGAGACAGGGCGGTGAGCAGTTCTTC	CATSARRQGGEQFF
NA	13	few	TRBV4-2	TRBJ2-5	TGTGCCAGCAGCCAAATGGGAGGTGAGGCCCAGTACTTC	CASSQMGGEAQYF
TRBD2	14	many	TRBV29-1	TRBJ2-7	TGCAGCGTATGGACTAGCGGGCCCTCCTACGAGCAGTACTTC	CSVWTSGPSYEQYF
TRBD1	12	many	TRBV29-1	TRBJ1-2	TGCAGCGAAGGACAGGGAGTCGAAGGCTACACCTTC	CSEGQGVEGYTF